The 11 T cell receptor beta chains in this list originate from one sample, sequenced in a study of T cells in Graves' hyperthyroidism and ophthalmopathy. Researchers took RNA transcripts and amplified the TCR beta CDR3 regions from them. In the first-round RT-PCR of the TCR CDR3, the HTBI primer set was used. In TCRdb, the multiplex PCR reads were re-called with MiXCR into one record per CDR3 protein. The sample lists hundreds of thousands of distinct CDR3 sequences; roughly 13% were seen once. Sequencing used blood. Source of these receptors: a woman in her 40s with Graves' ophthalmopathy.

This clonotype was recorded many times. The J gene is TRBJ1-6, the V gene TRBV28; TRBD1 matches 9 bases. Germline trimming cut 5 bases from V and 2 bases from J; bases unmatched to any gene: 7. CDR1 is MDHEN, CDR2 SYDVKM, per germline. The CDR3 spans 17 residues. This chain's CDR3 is CASSLTDRGAYNSPLHF. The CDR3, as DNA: TGTGCCAGCAGTCTCACGGACAGGGGCGCCTATAATTCACCCCTCCACTTT. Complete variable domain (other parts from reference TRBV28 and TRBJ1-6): DVKVTQSSRYLVKRTGEKVFLECVQDMDHENMFWYRQDPGLGLRLIYFSYDVKMKEKGDIPEGYSVSREKKERFSLILESASTNQTSMYLCASSLTDRGAYNSPLHFGNGTRLTVT.

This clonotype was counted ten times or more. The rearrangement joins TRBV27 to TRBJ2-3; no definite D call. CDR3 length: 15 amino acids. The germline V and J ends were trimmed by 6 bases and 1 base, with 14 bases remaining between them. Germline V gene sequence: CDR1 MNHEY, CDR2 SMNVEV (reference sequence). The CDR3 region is CASRDPQLRTDTQYF. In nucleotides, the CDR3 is TGTGCCAGCAGGGACCCTCAACTACGCACAGATACGCAGTATTTT.

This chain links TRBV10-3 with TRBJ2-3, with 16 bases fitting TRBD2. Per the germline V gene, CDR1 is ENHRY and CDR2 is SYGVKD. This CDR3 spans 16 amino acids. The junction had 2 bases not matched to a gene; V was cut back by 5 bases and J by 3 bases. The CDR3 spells CAISPGLAGGTDTQYF. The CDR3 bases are TGTGCCATCAGTCCGGGACTAGCGGGAGGGACAGATACGCAGTATTTT.

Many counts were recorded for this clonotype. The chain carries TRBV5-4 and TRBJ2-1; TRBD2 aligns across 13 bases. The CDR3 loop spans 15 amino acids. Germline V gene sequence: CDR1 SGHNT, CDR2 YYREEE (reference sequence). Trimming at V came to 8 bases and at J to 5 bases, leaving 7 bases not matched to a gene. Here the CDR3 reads CARNPGTSGNNEQFF. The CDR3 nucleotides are TGTGCCAGAAATCCCGGGACTAGCGGGAACAATGAGCAGTTCTTC.

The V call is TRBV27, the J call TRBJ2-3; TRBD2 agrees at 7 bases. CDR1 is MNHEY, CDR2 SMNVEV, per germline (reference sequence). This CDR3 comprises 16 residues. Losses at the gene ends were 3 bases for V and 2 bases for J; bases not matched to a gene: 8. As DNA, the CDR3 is TGTGCCAGCAGTTTGGTGGGAGGGTCCCACACAGATACGCAGTATTTT. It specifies CASSLVGGSHTDTQYF.

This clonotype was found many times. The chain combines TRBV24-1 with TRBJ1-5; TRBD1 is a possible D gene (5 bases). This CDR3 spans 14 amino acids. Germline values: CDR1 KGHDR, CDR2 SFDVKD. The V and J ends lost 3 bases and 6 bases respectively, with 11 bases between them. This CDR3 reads CATSDRGGSQPQHF. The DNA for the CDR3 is TGTGCCACCAGTGATCGGGGGGGAAGTCAGCCCCAGCATTTT.

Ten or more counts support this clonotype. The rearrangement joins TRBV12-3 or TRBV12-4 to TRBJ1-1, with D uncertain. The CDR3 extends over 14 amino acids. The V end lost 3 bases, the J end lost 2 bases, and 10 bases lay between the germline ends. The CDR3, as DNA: TGTGCCAGCAGTTTTTCTAGCAGAAACACTGAAGCTTTCTTT. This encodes CASSFSSRNTEAFF.

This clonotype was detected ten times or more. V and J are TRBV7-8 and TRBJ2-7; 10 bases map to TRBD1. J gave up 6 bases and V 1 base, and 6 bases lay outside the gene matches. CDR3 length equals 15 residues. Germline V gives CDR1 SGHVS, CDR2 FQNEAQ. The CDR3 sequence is CASSLVVTGGSEQYF. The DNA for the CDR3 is TGTGCCAGCAGCTTAGTTGTGACAGGGGGCTCCGAGCAGTACTTC.

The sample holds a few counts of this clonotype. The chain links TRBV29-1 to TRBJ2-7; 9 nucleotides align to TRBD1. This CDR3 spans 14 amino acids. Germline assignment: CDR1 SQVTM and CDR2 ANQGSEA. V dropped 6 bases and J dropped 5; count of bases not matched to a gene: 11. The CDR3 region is CSVARRDRVHEQYF. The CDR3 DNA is TGCAGCGTCGCCCGTCGGGACAGGGTTCACGAGCAGTACTTC.

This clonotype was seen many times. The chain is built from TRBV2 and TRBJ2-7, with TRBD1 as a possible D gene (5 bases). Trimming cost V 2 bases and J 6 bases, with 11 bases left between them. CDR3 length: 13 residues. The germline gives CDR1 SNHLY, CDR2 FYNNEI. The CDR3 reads CASSEIRAVEQYF. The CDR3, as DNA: TGTGCCAGCAGTGAAATCAGGGCCGTCGAGCAGTACTTC. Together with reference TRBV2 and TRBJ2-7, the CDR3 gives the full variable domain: EPEVTQTPSHQVTQMGQEVILRCVPISNHLYFYWYRQILGQKVEFLVSFYNNEISEKSEIFDDQFSVERPDGSNFTLKIRSTKLEDSAMYFCASSEIRAVEQYFGPGTRLTVT.

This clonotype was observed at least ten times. The CDR3 coding sequence is TGTGCCAGCAGTTCCCGGCAGGGGGGATCGAACACTGAAGCTTTCTTT. It is translated as CASSSRQGGSNTEAFF. The chain employs TRBV6-1 and TRBJ1-1; TRBD1 aligns across 7 bases. V gave up 5 bases and J gave up 1 base; unmatched junction bases: 10. CDR3 length equals 16 residues. The germline gives CDR1 MNHNS, CDR2 SASEGT.